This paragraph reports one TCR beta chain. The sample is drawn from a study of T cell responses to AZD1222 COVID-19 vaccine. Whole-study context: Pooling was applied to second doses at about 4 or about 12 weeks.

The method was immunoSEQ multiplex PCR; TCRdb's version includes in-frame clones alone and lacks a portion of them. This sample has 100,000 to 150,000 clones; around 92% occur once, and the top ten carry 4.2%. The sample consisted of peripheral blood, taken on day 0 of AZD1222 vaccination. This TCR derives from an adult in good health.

The CDR3 DNA sequence: TGTGCCAGCAGCCCATACACAGGGATCTCTGGGGCCAACGTCCTGACTTTC. This encodes CASSPYTGISGANVLTF. The chain joins TRBV28 to TRBJ2-6; D may be TRBD1 (6 bases). The CDR3 runs to 17 residues. The V end lost 6 bases, the J end lost 0 bases, and 15 bases lay between the germline ends. Germline assignment: CDR1 MDHEN and CDR2 SYDVKM.